The 27 T cell receptor beta chains below come from one sample, sequenced in a study of brain T cells in children with intractable seizures. Sequencing was performed with immunoSEQ multiplex PCR; in TCRdb, only in-frame clones are kept and a portion is missing. The table records 340,000 or so clones, 93% of them present only once. Time point noted: blood from clinic visit 5 months post-surgery; TSC patient then seizure free. The material sequenced was peripheral blood, taken approximately 5 months after surgery. These receptors originate from a boy younger than two with tuberous sclerosis and intractable seizures.

The chain links TRBV12-3 or TRBV12-4 to TRBJ1-2; 7 bases agree with TRBD1. J lost 6 bases, V lost 3 bases, and 4 bases had no gene match. The CDR3 spans 13 residues. CDR3 amino acids: CASSFLQGNGYTF. In nucleotides, the CDR3 is TGTGCCAGCAGTTTCTTACAGGGGAATGGCTACACCTTC.

The chain is built from TRBV2 and TRBJ2-3; 11 bases agree with TRBD2. Germline CDR1 is SNHLY and CDR2 is FYNNEI. The CDR3 is 15 residues long. The V gene end was trimmed by 4 bases and the J gene end by 0 bases; junction bases not matched to a gene: 0. CDR3 loop: CASSGTSGSTDTQYF. The CDR3 DNA reads as TGTGCCAGCAGTGGGACTAGCGGGAGCACAGATACGCAGTATTTT.

The chain employs TRBV6-6 and TRBJ1-6; D is perhaps TRBD1 (6 bases). Per the germline V gene, CDR1 is MNHNY and CDR2 is SVGAGI (reference sequence). V shed 7 bases and J shed 6 bases, with 19 bases lying between them. The CDR3 covers 16 residues. This chain's CDR3 is CASTFSGGRGNSPLHF. The CDR3 nucleotides are TGTGCCAGCACCTTTAGCGGGGGGCGCGGTAATTCACCCCTCCACTTT.

This chain links TRBV11-3 with TRBJ2-7, with a possible D match to TRBD2 (6 bases). Germline loops: CDR1 SGHNT, CDR2 YENEEA. The CDR3 runs to 15 residues. Trimming took 1 base from V and 1 from J, leaving 11 bases between them. The CDR3 nucleotides are TGTGCCAGCAGCTTAGGATCGGGAGAGTCCTACGAGCAGTACTTC. It yields the protein CASSLGSGESYEQYF.

The chain uses TRBV11-3 and TRBJ2-1; D perhaps matches TRBD1 (5 bases). This CDR3 comprises 15 residues. CDR1 is SGHNT and CDR2 is YENEEA in the germline V gene. Trimming left V 8 bases short and J 5 bases short, with 19 bases between. CDR3 sequence reads: CASVPWGGGHNEQFF. DNA of the CDR3: TGTGCCAGCGTTCCCTGGGGCGGCGGCCACAATGAGCAGTTCTTC.

The rearrangement uses TRBV19 and TRBJ1-2; TRBD1 matches at 8 bases. Germline CDR1 LNHDA, CDR2 SQIVND (reference sequence). This CDR3 comprises 13 residues. V lost 3 bases to trimming and J lost 3 bases; unmatched junction nucleotides: 0. The CDR3 sequence: CASSMGQDYGYTF. The CDR3 DNA follows: TGTGCCAGTAGTATGGGACAGGACTATGGCTACACCTTC.

This clone was seen once. The chain is built from TRBV10-3 and TRBJ1-1, with D perhaps TRBD1 (6 bases). CDR1 and CDR2 from the germline V gene are ENHRY and SYGVKD. Trimming pared 6 bases from V and 1 base from J, leaving 9 bases between. The CDR3 length is 13 residues. CDR3 coding DNA: TGTGCCATCAGGACAGGAGCGAACACTGAAGCTTTCTTT. The encoded protein is CAIRTGANTEAFF.

This chain's CDR3 is CASSGRADTQYF. The CDR3, as DNA: TGTGCCAGCAGTGGGCGGGCGGATACGCAGTATTTT. The gene calls are TRBV25-1 and TRBJ2-3; maybe TRBD2 (5 bases). V gave up 4 bases and J gave up 6 bases, with 8 bases separating them. This CDR3 is built from 12 residues. The germline V gene has CDR1 MGHDK and CDR2 SYGVNS.

This sequence joins TRBV2 and TRBJ2-7; D not resolved. The CDR3 runs to 10 residues. Germline V gives CDR1 SNHLY, CDR2 FYNNEI. V was trimmed by 5 bases and J by 6 bases, leaving 5 bases between them. For the CDR3, the DNA is TGTGCCAGCAGTCGGCTCGAGCAGTACTTC. It is translated as CASSRLEQYF.

This chain uses TRBV19 with TRBJ2-7; D is unresolved. CDR1 is LNHDA, CDR2 SQIVND, per germline (reference sequence). Trimming pared 3 bases from V and 3 bases from J, leaving 15 bases between. This CDR3 is built from 15 residues. The CDR3 DNA is TGTGCCAGTAGTATCGGTGCCGAGATAGTCTACGAGCAGTACTTC. This sequence encodes CASSIGAEIVYEQYF.

The gene calls are TRBV2 and TRBJ1-2, with 7 bases aligning to TRBD1. The CDR3 runs 14 residues. CDR1 is SNHLY and CDR2 is FYNNEI in the germline V gene. The V gene end was trimmed by 7 bases and the J gene end by 6 bases; junction bases not matched to a gene: 11. In DNA, the CDR3 is TGTGCCAGCACCTTTACAGGGGAACGAAATGGCTACACCTTC. Protein product: CASTFTGERNGYTF. Variable domain in full (rest from reference TRBV2 and TRBJ1-2): EPEVTQTPSHQVTQMGQEVILRCVPISNHLYFYWYRQILGQKVEFLVSFYNNEISEKSEIFDDQFSVERPDGSNFTLKIRSTKLEDSAMYFCASTFTGERNGYTFGSGTRLTVV.

The chain employs TRBV28 and TRBJ1-1; D is perhaps TRBD1 (5 bases). The CDR3 contains 13 residues. V gave up 6 bases and J gave up 0 bases, with 8 bases separating them. CDR1 is MDHEN, CDR2 SYDVKM, per germline. CDR3 amino acids: CASRGVMNTEAFF. In DNA, the CDR3 is TGTGCCAGCAGAGGGGTGATGAACACTGAAGCTTTCTTT.

The genes are TRBV27 and TRBJ2-5; D is undetermined. This CDR3 has 12 residues. Trimming pared 5 bases from V and 4 bases from J, leaving 8 bases between. The germline V gene has CDR1 MNHEY and CDR2 SMNVEV (reference sequence). This chain's CDR3 is CASSPWGETQYF. The CDR3 DNA follows: TGTGCCAGCAGTCCCTGGGGAGAGACCCAGTACTTC.

A word on this clone: Other DNA sequences of this sample code for an identical CDR3. This sequence joins TRBV12-3 or TRBV12-4 and TRBJ1-1; tentatively, D is TRBD1 (5 bases). Trimming left V 3 bases short and J 5 bases short, with 10 bases between. This CDR3 contains 13 residues. CDR3 bases: TGTGCCAGCAGTTTTGTTAGGGGAACTGAAGCTTTCTTT. It encodes CASSFVRGTEAFF.

There are a few counts of this clone. This chain uses TRBV7-8 with TRBJ2-2; D gene unclear. This CDR3 has 15 residues. The V end was cut by 1 base, the J end by 1 base, with 7 bases between. In germline, CDR1 is SGHVS, CDR2 FQNEAQ. This CDR3 is CASSLVRGNTGELFF. The CDR3 DNA reads TGTGCCAGCAGCTTAGTACGCGGGAACACCGGGGAGCTGTTTTTT.

The chain is built from TRBV2 and TRBJ2-7; TRBD1 matches at 9 bases. Germline CDR1 and CDR2: SNHLY and FYNNEI. The length of the CDR3 is 14 residues. V lost 6 bases and J lost 2; bases outside the gene matches: 5. For the CDR3, the DNA is TGTGCCAGCAGCACCGGGACAGGGACCTACGAGCAGTACTTC. Its translation is CASSTGTGTYEQYF.

The chain couples TRBV12-3 or TRBV12-4 to TRBJ2-7; possible D gene TRBD1, 6 bases. V lost 7 bases, J lost 2 bases, and 12 bases lay in between. This CDR3 comprises 13 residues. CDR3 sequence: CASTRPGAYEQYF. The CDR3 region has the DNA TGTGCCAGCACCCGACCAGGGGCCTACGAGCAGTACTTC.

V gene TRBV6-5 combines with J gene TRBJ1-2; D is unresolved. The CDR3 totals 14 residues. With 0 bases removed from V and 4 bases from J, the gap between germline ends came to 9 bases. CDR1 is MNHEY and CDR2 is SVGAGI in the germline V gene. The CDR3, as DNA: TGTGCCAGCAGTTACTCGGGGTCGGGCTATGGCTACACCTTC. It is translated as CASSYSGSGYGYTF.

This chain joins TRBV11-2 and TRBJ1-1; the D gene is possibly TRBD1 (5 bases). Trimming pared 2 bases from V and 6 bases from J, leaving 19 bases between. The germline V gene encodes CDR1 SGHAT and CDR2 FQNNGV. The CDR3 contains 16 residues. The CDR3: CASSLLGGGFGAEAFF. The CDR3 DNA is TGTGCCAGCAGCTTATTGGGTGGGGGGTTTGGGGCTGAAGCTTTCTTT.

The V and J genes are TRBV5-1 and TRBJ1-2; 8 positions agree with TRBD1. CDR3 length: 13 amino acids. V was pared by 4 bases and J by 8 bases, with 7 bases of the junction left unmatched. Looked up from germline, CDR1 is SGHRS and CDR2 is YFSETQ. CDR3 in amino acids: CASSLVTGEGYTF. As DNA, the CDR3 is TGCGCCAGCAGCCTAGTGACAGGGGAAGGCTACACCTTC. The whole variable domain, filled in from reference TRBV5-1 and TRBJ1-2, reads KAGVTQTPRYLIKTRGQQVTLSCSPISGHRSVSWYQQTPGQGLQFLFEYFSETQRNKGNFPGRFSGRQFSNSRSEMNVSTLELGDSALYLCASSLVTGEGYTFGSGTRLTVV.

The chain links TRBV19 to TRBJ1-4; the D is unclear. Germline lookup yields CDR1 LNHDA and CDR2 SQIVND (reference sequence). Between the trimmed V and J ends, which lost 4 bases and 8 bases, there was a span of 11 bases. The CDR3 contains 13 residues. CDR3 region: CASSKVSREKLFF. CDR3 sequence (DNA): TGTGCCAGTAGTAAGGTGTCTCGGGAAAAACTGTTTTTT. Supplemented by reference TRBV19 and TRBJ1-4, the full variable domain reads DGGITQSPKYLFRKEGQNVTLSCEQNLNHDAMYWYRQDPGQGLRLIYYSQIVNDFQKGDIAEGYSVSREKKESFPLTVTSAQKNPTAFYLCASSKVSREKLFFGSGTQLSVL.

The rearrangement uses TRBV4-1 and TRBJ1-1; D is possibly TRBD1 (5 bases). This CDR3 region has 15 residues. Trimming left V 5 bases short and J 2 bases short, with 15 bases between. CDR1 is MGHRA, CDR2 YSYEKL, per germline. The CDR3: CASSTPLGENTEAFF. CDR3 nucleotide sequence: TGCGCCAGCAGCACCCCGCTGGGGGAAAACACTGAAGCTTTCTTT.

J is TRBJ2-5 and V is TRBV4-1; TRBD1 aligns across 7 bases. CDR1 and CDR2 (germline): MGHRA, YSYEKL. The CDR3 covers 14 residues. V was clipped by 4 bases and J by 5 bases; unmatched bases: 7. CDR3 DNA: TGCGCCAGCAGCCTCAAAGAGGGGGCGGAGACCCAGTACTTC. Translation gives CASSLKEGAETQYF.

CDR3 sequence reads: CASRPRATFVQYF. CDR3 DNA: TGTGCCAGCAGACCGCGGGCCACATTCGTTCAGTACTTC. This chain links TRBV6-5 with TRBJ2-4, with a weak D call TRBD2 (5 bases). Germline loops: CDR1 MNHEY, CDR2 SVGAGI. The V end was cut by 6 bases, the J end by 11 bases, with 17 bases between. The CDR3 spans 13 residues.

This clone has a single count. The genes are TRBV4-1 and TRBJ2-5; weak D call: TRBD1 (6 bases). Germline V gene data show CDR1 as MGHRA and CDR2 as YSYEKL. V was clipped by 1 base and J by 5 bases, with 17 bases between them. The length of the CDR3 is 16 residues. CDR3 region: CASSQAQGSSGETQYF. The DNA of the CDR3 is TGCGCCAGCAGCCAAGCCCAGGGGTCTTCCGGGGAGACCCAGTACTTC.

This clone was detected only once. This rearrangement joins TRBV7-8 to TRBJ1-2, with 11 bases fitting TRBD1. V was clipped by 4 bases and J by 4 bases; unmatched bases: 2. The CDR3 is made up of 14 amino acids. CDR1 and CDR2 (germline): SGHVS, FQNEAQ. CDR3 sequence: CASSWTGGAYGYTF. The CDR3 DNA is TGTGCCAGCAGCTGGACAGGGGGCGCCTATGGCTACACCTTC.

The rearrangement joins TRBV6-5 to TRBJ2-3, with TRBD1 as a possible D gene (5 bases). Germline CDR1 and CDR2: MNHEY and SVGAGI. Trimming left V 6 bases short and J 6 bases short, with 13 bases between. The length of the CDR3 is 13 residues. The CDR3 is CASRRLKGDTQYF. The CDR3 nucleotides are TGTGCCAGCAGACGACTCAAGGGGGATACGCAGTATTTT.